Listed below are T cell receptor beta chains from one sample, sequenced in a study of CD8+CD57+ T cells in acquired aplastic anemia. Via MiXCR, TCRdb re-called the reads, giving one row per CDR3 protein. The table shows about 160,000 distinct CDR3 sequences, with approximately 44% occurring only once. Sequencing was carried out using sorted CD4+, CD8+, or CD8+CD57+ T cells (not recorded which) from PBMCs. The receptors shown here come from a human donor in good health. Both conserved end residues are part of each CDR3. D genes are given only for firm matches. Rows give clone size only sometimes, using once, few, many, or a class for an expanded clone.

cdr3_length | clone_size | j_call | d_call | v_call | cdr3_nt | cdr3_aa
15 | many | TRBJ1-5 | . | TRBV10-3 | TGTGCCATCAGTGAGGGAGGCAGATTCAATCAGCCCCAGCATTTT | CAISEGGRFNQPQHF
13 | . | TRBJ2-5 | . | TRBV9 | TGTGCCAGCAGCCTAGGGGTTGGCGAGACCCAGTACTTC | CASSLGVGETQYF
11 | . | TRBJ2-5 | TRBD2 | TRBV3-1 | TGTGCCAGCAGCCAGACTAGCGCCCAGTACTTC | CASSQTSAQYF
16 | many | TRBJ2-2 | TRBD2 | TRBV19 | TGTGCCAGTAGTATAAGTAGCGGGCAGCACACCGGGGAGCTGTTTTTT | CASSISSGQHTGELFF
14 | many | TRBJ1-1 | TRBD1 | TRBV20-1 | TGCAGTGCCAAAACGGGACAGGGGGTAACTGAAGCTTTCTTT | CSAKTGQGVTEAFF
12 | many | TRBJ1-5 | . | TRBV20-1 | TGCAGTGCTAGCTCAGGGAATCAGCCCCAGCATTTT | CSASSGNQPQHF
15 | many | TRBJ2-1 | . | TRBV7-2 | TGTGCCAGCAGCTTAACTAGGGAGTCCTACAATGAGCAGTTCTTC | CASSLTRESYNEQFF
15 | few | TRBJ1-4 | . | TRBV11-2 | TGTGCCAGCTCCGCGGGGAGAGCAACTAATGAAAAACTGTTTTTT | CASSAGRATNEKLFF
16 | . | TRBJ2-3 | . | TRBV5-6 | TGTGCCAGCAGCTTGTTGGGGGCCGGGGGCACAGATACGCAGTATTTT | CASSLLGAGGTDTQYF
14 | many | TRBJ2-7 | TRBD2 | TRBV29-1 | TGCAGCGTTGGACTAGCGGGAGGATCCTACGAGCAGTACTTC | CSVGLAGGSYEQYF
11 | . | TRBJ2-7 | . | TRBV12-3/TRBV12-4 | TGTGCCAGCAGTGGGTACTACGAGCAGTACTTC | CASSGYYEQYF
14 | many | TRBJ2-7 | . | TRBV5-1 | TGCGCCAGCAGCCGCTTTACGTCAGGGTTCGAGCAGTACTTC | CASSRFTSGFEQYF
12 | . | TRBJ2-1 | . | TRBV20-1 | TGCAGTGCTAGGTTCCTCGGCAATGAGCAGTTCTTC | CSARFLGNEQFF
13 | . | TRBJ1-5 | . | TRBV7-2 | TGTGCCAGCAGCCAATGGGTATCTCAGCCCCAGCATTTT | CASSQWVSQPQHF
14 | few | TRBJ1-2 | TRBD1 | TRBV6-1 | TGTGCCAGCAATCTCGGCGGGACAGCCTATGGCTACACCTTC | CASNLGGTAYGYTF
15 | . | TRBJ1-2 | . | TRBV10-3 | TGTGCCACGATACAGGCTATGAGCTCTAACTATGGCTACACCTTC | CATIQAMSSNYGYTF
17 | . | TRBJ1-4 | TRBD1 | TRBV6-1 | TGTGCCAGCGGGATGATTAGGCGGGACAGGGAGGTTGAAAAACTGTTTTTT | CASGMIRRDREVEKLFF
13 | many | TRBJ2-5 | . | TRBV24-1 | TGTGCCACCAGTGTAGCGCCGTTTGAGACCCAGTACTTC | CATSVAPFETQYF
13 | many | TRBJ2-7 | TRBD1 | TRBV29-1 | TGCAGCGTTGGGGGGACAGGGGACTACGAGCAGTACTTC | CSVGGTGDYEQYF
15 | once | TRBJ1-2 | . | TRBV15 | TGTGCCACCAGCAGAGACCCGACACCTTACTATGGCTACACCTTC | CATSRDPTPYYGYTF
15 | many | TRBJ1-3 | TRBD1 | TRBV5-8 | TGTGCCAGCAGCCCCTGGGGGACAGGACGAAACACCATATATTTT | CASSPWGTGRNTIYF
16 | . | TRBJ2-7 | . | TRBV12-3/TRBV12-4 | TGTGCCAGCAGCGTAAACCCCGGGACAAACTCCTACGAGCAGTACTTC | CASSVNPGTNSYEQYF
14 | many | TRBJ2-6 | . | TRBV10-2 | TGCGCCAGCCAGGGAACCTCTGGGGCCAACGTCCTGACTTTC | CASQGTSGANVLTF
14 | many | TRBJ1-1 | . | TRBV7-9 | TGTGCCAGCAGCTTTTCGAGAAGAGAGACTGAAGCTTTCTTT | CASSFSRRETEAFF
12 | few | TRBJ2-5 | . | TRBV30 | TGTGCCTGGAGTGCCTCCACGGAGACCCAGTACTTC | CAWSASTETQYF
14 | . | TRBJ1-4 | . | TRBV6-2/TRBV6-3 | TGTGCCAGCAGCCGTCGGCTGAGCGGTGAAAAACTGTTTTTT | CASSRRLSGEKLFF
15 | once | TRBJ2-7 | TRBD2 | TRBV10-3 | TGTGCCATCAGCGCCCCGGGACTAGCGGGAAACGAGCAGTACTTC | CAISAPGLAGNEQYF
15 | many | TRBJ2-1 | . | TRBV5-5 | TGTGCCAGCAGCATTGGGGACTCGGGGAAGAATGAGCAGTTCTTC | CASSIGDSGKNEQFF
13 | . | TRBJ1-1 | . | TRBV7-6 | TGTGCCAGCAGCCAGGCCCTCGGAACTGAAGCTTTCTTT | CASSQALGTEAFF
13 | many | TRBJ2-6 | . | TRBV7-3 | TGTGCCAGCGCGCCTTCTGGGGCCAACGTCCTGACTTTC | CASAPSGANVLTF
16 | . | TRBJ1-2 | . | TRBV24-1 | TGTGCCACCAGTGATTTGTGGGGCACTGATTCGCATGGCTACACCTTC | CATSDLWGTDSHGYTF